The entry below describes one T cell receptor beta chain. The germline V and J ends were trimmed by 0 bases and 9 bases, with 4 bases remaining between them. CDR1 KGHDR and CDR2 SFDVKD come from the germline V gene. The CDR3 has 11 residues. This specimen belongs to a study of blood T cell repertoires in COVID-19. In the study overall: Both acute and convalescent COVID-19 samples were obtained from the United States, Italy and Spain.

Clones were read by immunoSEQ multiplex PCR, and TCRdb kept only the in-frame ones, dropping some. The table records 200,000 to 250,000 clones, 80% to 90% of them present only once. The age range of participants was about 18 to 100 years, with residence in under 30 US areas. Participants' reported clinical history set cohort assignment. Recovery among Cohort 3 donors was established by two negative PCRs, clearance, or symptom resolution. Sample: PBMCs or T cells enriched from blood (not recorded which). The chain combines TRBV24-1 with TRBJ1-1; D is uncertain. The TCR sequence derives from a woman aged 30 to 39 who had recovered from COVID-19. CDR3 coding DNA: TGTGCCACCAGTGATTTGACAAAAGCTTTCTTT. As protein: CATSDLTKAFF.